This T cell receptor (beta chain) was observed in a study of vaccination and CD4 T cells after COVID-19. V was pared by 0 bases and J by 3 bases, with 9 bases between. Germline V gene sequence: CDR1 MNHEY, CDR2 SVGEGT. This CDR3 has 15 amino acids. As to treatment: roughly 11-day PBMC culture with coronavirus spike peptide pools or control peptides (ViraFEST assay). With 9.5 to 10 ug/ml peptide pools and approximately 10 IU/ml IL-2, PBMCs were cultured at 2 million to 2.5 million per well. Sequence data for DNA of cultured CD4+ T cells were generated by the Oncomine TCR Beta short-read assay. TCRdb re-analysed the PCR reads in MiXCR, keeping a single row per CDR3 protein. The sample lists 9,900 or so distinct CDR3 sequences; roughly 66% were seen once. Concerning this clonotype itself: Its antigen remains unidentified.

This receptor was obtained from a human donor who had recovered from COVID-19. The gene calls are TRBV6-2 or TRBV6-3 and TRBJ1-5; no firm D call. Material for sequencing was CD4+ T cells from blood, cultured in vitro. CDR3 nucleotides: TGTGCCAGCAGTTACTCAAGGGATGCCAATCAGCCCCAGCATTTT. Protein sequence: CASSYSRDANQPQHF.